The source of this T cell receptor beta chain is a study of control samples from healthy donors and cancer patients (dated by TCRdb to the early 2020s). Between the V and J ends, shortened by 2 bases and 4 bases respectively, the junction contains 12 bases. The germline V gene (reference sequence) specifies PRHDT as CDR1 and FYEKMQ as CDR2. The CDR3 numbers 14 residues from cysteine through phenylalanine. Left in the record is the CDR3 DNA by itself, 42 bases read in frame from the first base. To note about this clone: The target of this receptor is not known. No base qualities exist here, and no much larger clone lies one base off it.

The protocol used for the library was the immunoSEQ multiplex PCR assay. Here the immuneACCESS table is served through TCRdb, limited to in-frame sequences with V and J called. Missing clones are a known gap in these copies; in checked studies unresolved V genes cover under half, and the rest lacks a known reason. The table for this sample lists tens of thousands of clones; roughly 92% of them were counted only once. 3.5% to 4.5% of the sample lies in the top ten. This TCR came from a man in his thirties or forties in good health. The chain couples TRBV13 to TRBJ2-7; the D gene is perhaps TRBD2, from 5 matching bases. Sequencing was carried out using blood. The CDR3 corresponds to CASSLRASIYEQYF. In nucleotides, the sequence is TGTGCCAGCAGCTTAAGGGCTAGCATATACGAGCAGTACTTC.